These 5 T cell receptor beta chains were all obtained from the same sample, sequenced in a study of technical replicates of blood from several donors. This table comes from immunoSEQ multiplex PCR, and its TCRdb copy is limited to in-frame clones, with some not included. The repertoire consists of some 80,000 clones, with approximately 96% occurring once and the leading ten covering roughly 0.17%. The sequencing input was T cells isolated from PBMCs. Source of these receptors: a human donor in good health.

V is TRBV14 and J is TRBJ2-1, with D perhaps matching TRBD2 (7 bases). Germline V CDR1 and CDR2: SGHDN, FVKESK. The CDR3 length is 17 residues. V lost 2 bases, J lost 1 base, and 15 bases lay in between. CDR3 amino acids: CASSQRVGGLSYNEQFF. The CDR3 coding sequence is TGTGCCAGCAGCCAACGTGTGGGGGGGCTATCCTACAATGAGCAGTTCTTC.

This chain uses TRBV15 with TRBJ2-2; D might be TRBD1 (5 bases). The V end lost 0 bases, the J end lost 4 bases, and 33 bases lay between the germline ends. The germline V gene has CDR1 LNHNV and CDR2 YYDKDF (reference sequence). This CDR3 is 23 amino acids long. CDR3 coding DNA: TGTGCCACCAGCAGAGAGAGATTATTAATAAATTACGGGCCAGGGCGTACCACCGGGGAGCTGTTTTTT. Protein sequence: CATSRERLLINYGPGRTTGELFF. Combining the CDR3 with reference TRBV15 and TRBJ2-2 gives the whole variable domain DAMVIQNPRYQVTQFGKPVTLSCSQTLNHNVMYWYQQKSSQAPKLLFHYYDKDFNNEADTPDNFQSRRPNTSFCFLDIRSPGLGDTAMYLCATSRERLLINYGPGRTTGELFFGEGSRLTVL.

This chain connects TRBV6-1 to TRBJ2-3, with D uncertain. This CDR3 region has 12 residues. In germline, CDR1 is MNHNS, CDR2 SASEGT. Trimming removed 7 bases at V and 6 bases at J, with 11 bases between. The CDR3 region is CASKNLADTQYF. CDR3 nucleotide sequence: TGTGCCAGCAAGAATTTGGCCGATACGCAGTATTTT.

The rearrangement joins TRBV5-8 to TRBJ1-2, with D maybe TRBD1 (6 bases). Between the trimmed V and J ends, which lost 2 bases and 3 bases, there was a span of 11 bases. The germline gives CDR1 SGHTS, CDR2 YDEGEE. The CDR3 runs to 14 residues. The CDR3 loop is CASSFQDSYYGYTF. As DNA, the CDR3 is TGTGCCAGCAGCTTCCAGGACAGTTACTATGGCTACACCTTC. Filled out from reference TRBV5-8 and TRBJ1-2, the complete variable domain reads EAGVTQSPTHLIKTRGQQATLRCSPISGHTSVYWYQQALGLGLQFLLWYDEGEERNRGNFPPRFSGRQFPNYSSELNVNALELEDSALYLCASSFQDSYYGYTFGSGTRLTVV.

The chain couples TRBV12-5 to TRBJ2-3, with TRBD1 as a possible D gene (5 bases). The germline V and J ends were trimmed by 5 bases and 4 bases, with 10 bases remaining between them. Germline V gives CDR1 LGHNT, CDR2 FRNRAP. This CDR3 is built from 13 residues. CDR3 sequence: CASGLQGSDTQYF. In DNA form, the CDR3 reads TGTGCTAGTGGTCTCCAGGGTTCAGATACGCAGTATTTT.